A single sample is the source of the 7 T cell receptor beta chains below, sequenced in a study of cytomegalovirus exposure and HLA in healthy donors. 13 Jbeta primers and 60 Vbeta primers were used for the PCR. Data came from immunoSEQ multiplex PCR; TCRdb stores just in-frame clones and leaves some out. The data show about 140,000 clones, roughly 73% seen once. The sample was PBMCs. These receptors originate from a man aged 35-49 years in good health and CMV-seronegative.

The V gene is TRBV5-4, the J gene TRBJ1-2; 7 bases align to TRBD1. The germline V gene encodes CDR1 SGHNT and CDR2 YYREEE (reference sequence). The CDR3 is made up of 15 amino acids. The V and J ends lost 6 bases and 1 base, in that order; junction bases with no gene match: 9. The CDR3 here is CASTSAGTVNYGYTF. The DNA for the CDR3 is TGTGCCAGCACCTCGGCCGGGACAGTTAACTATGGCTACACCTTC.

The chain carries TRBV6-1 and TRBJ2-2; weak D call: TRBD1 (5 bases). The CDR3 is made up of 15 amino acids. The V gene's germline CDR1 is MNHNS and CDR2 SASEGT. Between the trimmed V and J ends, which lost 7 bases and 2 bases, there was a span of 14 bases. CDR3 in DNA: TGTGCCAGCAAGTCCGGAACAGGCAACACCGGGGAGCTGTTTTTT. As protein: CASKSGTGNTGELFF.

The CDR3 reads CASSVMNLGGQGIYEQYF. In DNA, the CDR3 is TGTGCCAGCAGCGTAATGAACCTCGGGGGACAGGGGATATACGAGCAGTACTTC. The rearrangement joins TRBV9 to TRBJ2-7; the match to TRBD1 covers 10 bases. Looked up from germline, CDR1 is SGDLS and CDR2 is YYNGEE. The CDR3 is 18 residues long. The ends lost 1 base at V and 4 bases at J; junction bases unmatched: 14.

This chain connects TRBV5-4 to TRBJ1-1; the match to TRBD1 covers 7 bases. J gave up 6 bases and V 0 bases, and 5 bases lay outside the gene matches. The CDR3 contains 14 residues. CDR1 is SGHNT and CDR2 is YYREEE in the germline V gene (reference sequence). The CDR3 loop is CASSLVQGNSEAFF. The CDR3 DNA follows: TGTGCCAGCAGCTTGGTACAGGGGAATTCTGAAGCTTTCTTT.

CDR3 bases: TGTGCCAGCAGCCCAGGGTCCCCGGGCGAGCAGTACTTC. This gives the protein CASSPGSPGEQYF. The V call is TRBV5-4, the J call TRBJ2-5; tentative D call: TRBD1 (5 bases). The end of the DNA fits TRBJ2-7 better, so the J call may be wrong. From germline, CDR1 is SGHNT and CDR2 YYREEE (reference sequence). The CDR3 is 13 amino acids.

The genes are TRBV7-9 and TRBJ1-2, with D possibly TRBD1 on 5 matching bases. V lost 4 bases to trimming and J lost 4 bases, with 22 bases between them. Looked up from germline, CDR1 is SEHNR and CDR2 is FQNEAQ (reference sequence). This CDR3 contains 17 residues. CDR3 bases: TGTGCCAGCAGCTCCTGGTCTACAGGCGTCCTCACCTATGGCTACACCTTC. Its protein product is CASSSWSTGVLTYGYTF.

This chain connects TRBV5-4 to TRBJ1-1; tentatively, D is TRBD1 (5 bases). The germline V gene encodes CDR1 SGHNT and CDR2 YYREEE (reference sequence). V lost 6 bases and J lost 5, with 20 bases in between. The CDR3 is 15 amino acids. In DNA, the CDR3 is TGTGCCAGCACCGAGTTTTGGGGCGGGGGGACTGAAGCTTTCTTT. Its translation: CASTEFWGGGTEAFF.